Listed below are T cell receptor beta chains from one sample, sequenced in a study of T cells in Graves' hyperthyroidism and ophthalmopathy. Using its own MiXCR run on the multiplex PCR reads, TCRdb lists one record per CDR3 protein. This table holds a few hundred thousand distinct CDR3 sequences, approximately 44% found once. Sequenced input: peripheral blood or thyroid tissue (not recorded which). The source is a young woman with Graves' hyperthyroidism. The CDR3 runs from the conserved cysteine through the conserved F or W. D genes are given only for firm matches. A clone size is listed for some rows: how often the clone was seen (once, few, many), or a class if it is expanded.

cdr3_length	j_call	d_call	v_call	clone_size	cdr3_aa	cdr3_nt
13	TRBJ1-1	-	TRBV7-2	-	CASSLLWGNEAFF	TGTGCCAGCAGCTTACTTTGGGGTAATGAAGCTTTCTTT
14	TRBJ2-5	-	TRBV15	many	CATSREGGRETQYF	TGTGCCACCAGCAGAGAAGGCGGAAGGGAGACCCAGTACTTC
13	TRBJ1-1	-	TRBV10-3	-	CAIREHGGTEAFF	TGTGCCATCAGGGAACACGGAGGGACTGAAGCTTTCTTT
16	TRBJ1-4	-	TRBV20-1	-	CSARDEGRGTNEKLFF	TGCAGTGCTAGAGATGAAGGCAGGGGAACTAATGAAAAACTGTTTTTT
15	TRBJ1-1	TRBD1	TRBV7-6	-	CASSPGQEGLAEAFF	TGTGCCAGCAGCCCCGGACAGGAGGGGTTGGCTGAAGCTTTCTTT
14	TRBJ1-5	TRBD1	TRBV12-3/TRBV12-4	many	CASSPTGGNQPQHF	TGTGCCAGCAGCCCGACAGGGGGGAATCAGCCCCAGCATTTT
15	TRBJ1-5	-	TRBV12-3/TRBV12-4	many	CASSLGQGNDQPQHF	TGTGCCAGCAGTTTAGGGCAGGGAAACGATCAGCCCCAGCATTTT
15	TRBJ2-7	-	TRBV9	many	CASSVKTGALYEQYF	TGTGCCAGCAGCGTAAAGACGGGAGCCCTCTACGAGCAGTACTTC
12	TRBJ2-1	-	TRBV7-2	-	CASSPVTYEQFF	TGTGCCAGCAGCCCGGTCACGTATGAGCAGTTCTTC
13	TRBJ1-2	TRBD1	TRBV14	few	CASSLRDSYGYTF	TGTGCCAGCAGCCTCCGGGACAGCTATGGCTACACCTTC
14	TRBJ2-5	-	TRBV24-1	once	CATSVPGIAETQYF	TGTGCCACCAGTGTTCCCGGGATAGCGGAGACCCAGTACTTC
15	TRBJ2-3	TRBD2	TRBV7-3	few	CASSFVAGASDTQYF	TGTGCCAGCAGCTTCGTAGCGGGAGCCTCAGATACGCAGTATTTT
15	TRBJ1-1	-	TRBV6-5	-	CASSEGDNMNTEAFF	TGTGCCAGCAGTGAAGGGGACAACATGAACACTGAAGCTTTCTTT
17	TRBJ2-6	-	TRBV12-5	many	CASGRYRGGSGANVLTF	TGTGCTAGTGGTCGCTATCGGGGTGGCTCTGGGGCCAACGTCCTGACTTTC
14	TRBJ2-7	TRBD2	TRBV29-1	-	CSLAGGLGSYEQYF	TGCAGCTTGGCGGGGGGACTCGGCTCCTACGAGCAGTACTTC